The 25 T cell receptor beta chains given below trace back to one sample, sequenced in a study of shared clonotypes between healthy human individuals. Profiling relied on immunoSEQ multiplex PCR, and the TCRdb table lists in-frame clones only, not all of them. This table has 490,000 or so clones, 76% appearing once. Sequencing was carried out using PBMCs. All receptors derive from a woman in her thirties or forties in good health. Some clones in this sample may be carry-over from other donors' samples.

Only a few counts were recorded for this clone. This sequence joins TRBV7-9 and TRBJ1-2; 10 bases agree with TRBD1. The CDR3 sequence is 16 residues long. Germline loops: CDR1 SEHNR, CDR2 FQNEAQ (reference sequence). V trimming: 4 bases; J trimming: 7 bases; junction bases outside the gene matches: 12. The CDR3 region is CASSYDTATGGGGYTF. The CDR3 DNA reads TGTGCCAGCAGCTACGATACCGCGACAGGGGGCGGTGGCTACACCTTC.

The rearrangement joins TRBV6-1 to TRBJ1-2; D is unresolved. This CDR3 contains 14 residues. V was shortened by 3 bases and J by 2 bases, with 10 bases between the two germline ends. Germline V gives CDR1 MNHNS, CDR2 SASEGT. CDR3 protein: CASSEVWGNYGYTF. In DNA, the CDR3 is TGTGCCAGCAGTGAGGTTTGGGGAAACTATGGCTACACCTTC.

The chain carries TRBV5-5 and TRBJ2-3; D is possibly TRBD1 or TRBD2 (6 bases each). The CDR3 totals 16 residues. Trimming removed 4 bases at V and 2 bases at J, with 17 bases between. Germline V lookup: CDR1 SGHKS, CDR2 YYEKEE (reference sequence). The CDR3 sequence is CASSPKWGASTDTQYF. As DNA, the CDR3 is TGTGCCAGCAGCCCCAAGTGGGGGGCCTCCACAGATACGCAGTATTTT.

There are a few counts of this clone. The chain couples TRBV30 to TRBJ2-2; D perhaps matches TRBD1 (5 bases). The CDR3 totals 14 residues. V gave up 1 base and J gave up 4 bases, with 10 bases separating them. The germline CDR1 and CDR2 sequences are GTSNPN and SVGIG (reference sequence). The CDR3 bases are TGTGCCTGGAGTGCAGGGCGGACCACCGGGGAGCTGTTTTTT. Translation gives CAWSAGRTTGELFF.

This sequence joins TRBV30 and TRBJ2-2; TRBD2 matches 10 bases. The CDR3 is made up of 15 amino acids. V lost 7 bases to trimming and J lost 6 bases; unmatched junction nucleotides: 11. Germline V CDR1 and CDR2: GTSNPN, SVGIG (reference sequence). The CDR3 loop is CALQREGRIAGELFF. In DNA, the CDR3 is TGTGCCTTGCAGCGGGAGGGCCGTATCGCCGGGGAGCTGTTTTTT.

Notes on this clone: A junction boundary mismatches the germline segment, possibly from a read error. The chain employs TRBV7-7 and TRBJ2-5, with D possibly TRBD1 on 6 matching bases. The J call may be mistaken, given a closer DNA end match to TRBJ2-7. CDR3 length equals 13 residues. Germline V gene lookup returns CDR1 SSHAT and CDR2 FNYEAQ (reference sequence). As DNA, the CDR3 is TGTGCTAGCAGTTCCGGGACATTCGACGAGCAGTACTTC. Amino acid sequence: CASSSGTFDEQYF.

The chain carries TRBV19 and TRBJ2-3; 15 positions agree with TRBD2. Germline V gene lookup returns CDR1 LNHDA and CDR2 SQIVND (reference sequence). The CDR3 spans 15 residues. The V gene end was trimmed by 6 bases and the J gene end by 5 bases; junction bases not matched to a gene: 3. CDR3 residues: CASSGLAGGRDTQYF. The CDR3 bases are TGTGCCAGTAGCGGACTAGCGGGAGGGCGAGATACGCAGTATTTT.

There are many counts of this clone. The rearrangement joins TRBV29-1 to TRBJ1-3; tentative D call: TRBD1 (5 bases). Trimming took 6 bases from V and 2 from J, leaving 20 bases between them. The CDR3 has 16 amino acids. Germline V gene lookup returns CDR1 SQVTM and CDR2 ANQGSEA. The DNA for the CDR3 is TGCAGCGTGTCTGTCGGGGGACGGGGGACTGGAAACACCATATATTTT. It translates to CSVSVGGRGTGNTIYF.

CDR3 sequence reads: CASGDKETQYF. The CDR3 DNA follows: TGTGCCAGCGGCGACAAGGAGACCCAGTACTTC. This chain links TRBV13 with TRBJ2-5; no clear D gene. Germline loops: CDR1 PRHDT, CDR2 FYEKMQ (reference sequence). The CDR3 is 11 residues long. Trimming removed 8 bases from V and 5 bases from J, with 9 bases in between.

The CDR3 protein is CASSFRQGYYQPQHF. The DNA for the CDR3 is TGTGCCAGTAGTTTCCGACAGGGGTATTATCAGCCCCAGCATTTT. The chain is built from TRBV19 and TRBJ1-5; TRBD1 matches 8 bases. CDR1 is LNHDA, CDR2 SQIVND, per germline (reference sequence). Losses at the gene ends were 5 bases for V and 5 bases for J; bases not matched to a gene: 8. The CDR3 sequence is 15 residues long.

The chain joins TRBV29-1 to TRBJ2-5; D uncertain. Germline assignment: CDR1 SQVTM and CDR2 ANQGSEA. This CDR3 contains 13 residues. V lost 5 bases, J lost 7 bases, and 17 bases lay in between. CDR3 DNA sequence: TGCAGCGTTCGGTCGTTTTCCCCAGGGACCCAGTACTTC. Its translation: CSVRSFSPGTQYF.

The count of this clone is one. The chain is built from TRBV11-2 and TRBJ2-1; 13 nucleotides agree with TRBD2. The CDR3 is made up of 17 amino acids. Germline-derived CDR1 and CDR2 are SGHAT and FQNNGV. V lost 5 bases, J lost 0 bases, and 4 bases stayed unmatched. CDR3 nucleotide sequence: TGTGCCAGCAGCCCAAGACTAGCGGGAGGCTCCTACAATGAGCAGTTCTTC. Residues: CASSPRLAGGSYNEQFF.

Remarks on this clone: A single base separates this from a much larger clone, so it may be a read error. The chain links TRBV9 to TRBJ1-2, with D possibly TRBD1 on 5 matching bases. V lost 4 bases to trimming and J lost 3 bases, with 7 bases between them. CDR1 and CDR2 (germline): SGDLS, YYNGEE. This CDR3 contains 12 residues. The CDR3 coding sequence is TGTGCCAGCAGCCAAGGGGACTATGGCTACACCTTC. Its translation: CASSQGDYGYTF.

This clone was observed a single time. V is TRBV28 and J is TRBJ2-3, with 8 positions matching TRBD2. The CDR3 totals 15 residues. J was trimmed by 2 bases and V by 5 bases; bases with no gene match: 6. Germline V gives CDR1 MDHEN, CDR2 SYDVKM. CDR3 protein: CASSGEAGVTDTQYF. The CDR3 bases are TGTGCCAGCAGTGGCGAAGCGGGAGTCACAGATACGCAGTATTTT. Full variable domain (missing parts from reference TRBV28 and TRBJ2-3): DVKVTQSSRYLVKRTGEKVFLECVQDMDHENMFWYRQDPGLGLRLIYFSYDVKMKEKGDIPEGYSVSREKKERFSLILESASTNQTSMYLCASSGEAGVTDTQYFGPGTRLTVL.

The V gene is TRBV6-5, the J gene TRBJ1-2; 7 nucleotides match TRBD1. CDR1 and CDR2 from the germline V gene are MNHEY and SVGAGI. V lost 5 bases to trimming and J lost 8 bases; unmatched junction nucleotides: 14. The CDR3 contains 15 residues. CDR3 in DNA: TGTGCCAGCAGTCAGAGGGGACAGCGCGAGGGGGGCTACACCTTC. This sequence encodes CASSQRGQREGGYTF.

This chain uses TRBV5-5 with TRBJ2-7, with D possibly TRBD2 on 6 matching bases. Trimming pared 5 bases from V and 1 base from J, leaving 16 bases between. CDR3 length: 15 residues. Germline CDR1 is SGHKS and CDR2 is YYEKEE (reference sequence). The chain's CDR3 is CASRPNTGESYEQYF. In DNA form, the CDR3 reads TGTGCCAGCAGACCCAACACGGGAGAGTCCTACGAGCAGTACTTC.

This clone was seen more than once but under ten times. The chain joins TRBV30 to TRBJ2-3; 7 nucleotides line up with TRBD2. This CDR3 is built from 13 residues. J was trimmed by 4 bases and V by 5 bases; bases with no gene match: 6. Per the germline V gene, CDR1 is GTSNPN and CDR2 is SVGIG (reference sequence). The CDR3 here is CAWRTAGADTQYF. CDR3 DNA sequence: TGTGCCTGGCGCACCGCGGGGGCAGATACGCAGTATTTT.

With respect to this clone: This probably arose from a read error, given a far larger clone one base away. The same CDR3 can be traced to other DNA sequences in this sample. This chain joins TRBV30 and TRBJ2-5; the match to TRBD2 covers 7 bases. Matching the DNA end better, TRBJ2-7 makes the J call doubtful. From germline, CDR1 is GTSNPN and CDR2 SVGIG (reference sequence). This CDR3 spans 12 amino acids. The CDR3 DNA is TGTGCCTGGAGTGGGGGGGGTTACGAGCAGTACTTC. Its translation: CAWSGGGYEQYF.

The chain uses TRBV10-3 and TRBJ2-2; D unresolved. Per the germline V gene, CDR1 is ENHRY and CDR2 is SYGVKD. With 10 bases removed from V and 2 bases from J, the gap between germline ends came to 14 bases. This CDR3 region has 14 residues. CDR3 DNA: TGTGCCAGTCGGCGACATACAAACACCGGGGAGCTGTTTTTT. Translation gives CASRRHTNTGELFF.

This sequence joins TRBV28 and TRBJ2-1; 12 positions match TRBD2. This CDR3 region has 16 residues. After removal of 8 bases from V and 5 bases from J, the junction contained 10 bases not matched to a gene. Germline CDR1 MDHEN, CDR2 SYDVKM. The CDR3 is CASSLGGTSGHNEQFF. The CDR3 nucleotides are TGTGCCAGCTCCCTAGGGGGGACTAGCGGGCACAATGAGCAGTTCTTC.

Here the CDR3 reads CASSTQGVYGYTF. Here the CDR3 DNA reads TGTGCCAGCAGCACACAGGGGGTATATGGCTACACCTTC. The chain is built from TRBV5-4 and TRBJ1-2; 8 nucleotides match TRBD1. The CDR3 spans 13 residues. The junction had 4 bases not matched to a gene; V was cut back by 4 bases and J by 5 bases. Per germline, CDR1 SGHNT and CDR2 YYREEE (reference sequence).

The chain joins TRBV7-7 to TRBJ2-5, with D possibly being TRBD1 or TRBD2 (6 bases each). CDR1 is SSHAT, CDR2 FNYEAQ, per germline (reference sequence). V lost 1 base and J 3 bases, leaving 15 bases between the germline ends. This CDR3 comprises 16 residues. The CDR3: CASSLGPGGVKETQYF. Here the CDR3 DNA reads TGTGCCAGCAGCTTAGGGCCCGGGGGCGTAAAAGAGACCCAGTACTTC.

The chain joins TRBV28 to TRBJ2-2, with D tentatively TRBD1 or TRBD2 (5 bases each). Germline lookup yields CDR1 MDHEN and CDR2 SYDVKM. V was pared by 3 bases and J by 1 base, with 12 bases between. CDR3 length: 16 residues. The CDR3 nucleotides are TGTGCCAGCAGTTTGCTCTGGGGGAGGAACACCGGGGAGCTGTTTTTT. The encoded protein is CASSLLWGRNTGELFF.

The genes are TRBV30 and TRBJ2-7, with TRBD2 matching 9 bases. Germline V CDR1 and CDR2: GTSNPN, SVGIG (reference sequence). CDR3 length equals 14 residues. With 0 bases clipped from V and 4 bases from J, the junction kept 4 bases outside the gene matches. The DNA of the CDR3 is TGTGCCTGGAGTGTAGGTAGCGGGAGTTACGAGCAGTACTTC. Translated, it gives CAWSVGSGSYEQYF. The full variable domain, with the rest looked up from reference TRBV30 and TRBJ2-7, is SQTIHQWPATLVQPVGSPLSLECTVEGTSNPNLYWYRQAAGRGLQLLFYSVGIGQISSEVPQNLSASRPQDRQFILSSKKLLLSDSGFYLCAWSVGSGSYEQYFGPGTRLTVT.

This clone was detected only once. The chain links TRBV4-2 to TRBJ2-3; 9 bases map to TRBD2. The CDR3 is 16 amino acids. The V gene end was trimmed by 0 bases and the J gene end by 8 bases; junction bases not matched to a gene: 9. Germline V CDR1 and CDR2: LGHNA, YNFKEQ. This chain's CDR3 is CASSQDGSGSLGTQYF. CDR3 in DNA: TGTGCCAGCAGCCAAGATGGTAGCGGGAGTTTGGGTACGCAGTATTTT.